These 4 T cell receptor beta chains were all obtained from the same sample, sequenced in a study of human T cells and chemical hapten exposure. The library tagged each cDNA molecule with unique molecular identifiers. TCRdb recomputed calls from the reads with MiXCR, one row per CDR3 protein. The table lists some 500 distinct CDR3 sequences, 67% of them singletons, with around 19% in the top ten. Treatment noted: therapeutic diphenylcyclopropenone sensitization with weekly scalp DPC. The specimen was whole blood, collected before DPC sensitization or 2, 6, or about 24 weeks after (not recorded which). Source of these receptors: an adult with alopecia areata. Some clones in this sample may be carry-over from other donors' samples. This table probably holds off-target reads from a library built for another chain.

The CDR3 region is CSSRAGSTDTQYF. For the CDR3, the DNA is TGCAGCTCCCGGGCCGGAAGCACAGATACGCAGTATTTT. The rearrangement joins TRBV29-1 to TRBJ2-3; D is unresolved. Trimming took off 8 bases at V and 0 bases at J, with 12 bases between the two ends. CDR1 SQVTM and CDR2 ANQGSEA come from the germline V gene. This CDR3 has 13 amino acids.

This clonotype was counted between two and nine times. The chain couples TRBV14 to TRBJ2-5, with unresolved D. The CDR3 spans 13 residues. The germline V gene has CDR1 SGHDN and CDR2 FVKESK. The V end was cut by 3 bases, the J end by 7 bases, with 12 bases between. The CDR3 DNA reads TGTGCCAGCAGCCAGGATGCGTCCGGGACCCAGTACTTC. Protein sequence: CASSQDASGTQYF.

The chain links TRBV6-5 to TRBJ1-6; D is possibly TRBD1 (5 bases). Germline V CDR1 and CDR2: MNHEY, SVGAGI. The CDR3 sequence is 15 residues long. V gave up 4 bases and J gave up 5 bases, with 12 bases separating them. In DNA form, the CDR3 reads TGTGCCAGCAGTTCTGGGCAGGGCCATAATTCACCCCTCCACTTT. This codes for CASSSGQGHNSPLHF.

The chain combines TRBV11-2 with TRBJ2-1; D is ambiguous. Germline V gene lookup returns CDR1 SGHAT and CDR2 FQNNGV. Deletions cut 5 bases from V and 0 bases from J, with 11 bases between. The CDR3 spans 15 residues. This CDR3 reads CASSPSRLSYNEQFF. The CDR3 DNA reads TGTGCCAGCAGCCCGTCTCGCCTCTCCTACAATGAGCAGTTCTTC.